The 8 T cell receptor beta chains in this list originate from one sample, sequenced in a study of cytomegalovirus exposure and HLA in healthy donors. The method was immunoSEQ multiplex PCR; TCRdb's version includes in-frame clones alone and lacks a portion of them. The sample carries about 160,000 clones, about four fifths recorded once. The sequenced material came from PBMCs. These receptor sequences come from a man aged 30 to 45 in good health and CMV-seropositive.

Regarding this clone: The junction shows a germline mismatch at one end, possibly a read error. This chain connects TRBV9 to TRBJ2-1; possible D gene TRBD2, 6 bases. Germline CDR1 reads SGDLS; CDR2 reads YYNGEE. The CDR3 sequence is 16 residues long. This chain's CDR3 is CASSVGGTPSFNEQFF. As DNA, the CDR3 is TGTGCCAGCAGCGTAGGTGGGACTCCCTCCTTCAATGAGCAGTTCTTC.

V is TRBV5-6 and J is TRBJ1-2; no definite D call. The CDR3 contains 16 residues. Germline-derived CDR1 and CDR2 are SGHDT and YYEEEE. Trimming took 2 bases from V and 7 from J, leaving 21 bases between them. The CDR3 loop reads CASSLNPSGVAGGYTF. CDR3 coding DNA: TGTGCCAGCAGCTTAAATCCGTCCGGGGTAGCGGGTGGCTACACCTTC.

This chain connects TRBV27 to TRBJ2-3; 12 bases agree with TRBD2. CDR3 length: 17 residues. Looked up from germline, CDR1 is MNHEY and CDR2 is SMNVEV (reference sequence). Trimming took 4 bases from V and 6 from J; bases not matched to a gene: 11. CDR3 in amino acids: CASSSYPGLAGRDTQYF. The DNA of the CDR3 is TGTGCCAGCAGTTCATACCCAGGACTAGCGGGACGGGATACGCAGTATTTT.

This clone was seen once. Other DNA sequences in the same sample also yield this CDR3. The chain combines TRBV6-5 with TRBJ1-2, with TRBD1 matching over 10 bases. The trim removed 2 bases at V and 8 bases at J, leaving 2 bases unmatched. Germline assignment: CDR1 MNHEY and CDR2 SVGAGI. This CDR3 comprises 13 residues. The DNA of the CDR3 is TGTGCCAGCAGTTACGGGACAGGGGTCGGCTACACCTTC. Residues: CASSYGTGVGYTF.

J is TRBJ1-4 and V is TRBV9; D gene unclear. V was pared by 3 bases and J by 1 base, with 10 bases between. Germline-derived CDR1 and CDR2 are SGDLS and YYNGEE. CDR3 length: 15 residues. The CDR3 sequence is CASSAREGTNEKLFF. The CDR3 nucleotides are TGTGCCAGCAGCGCCCGTGAGGGAACTAATGAAAAACTGTTTTTT.

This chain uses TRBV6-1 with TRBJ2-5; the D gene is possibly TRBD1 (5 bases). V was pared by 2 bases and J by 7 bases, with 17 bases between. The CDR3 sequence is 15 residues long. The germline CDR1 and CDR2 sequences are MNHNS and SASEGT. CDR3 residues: CASSELGAGPGTQYF. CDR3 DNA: TGTGCCAGCAGTGAACTAGGGGCCGGGCCAGGGACCCAGTACTTC.

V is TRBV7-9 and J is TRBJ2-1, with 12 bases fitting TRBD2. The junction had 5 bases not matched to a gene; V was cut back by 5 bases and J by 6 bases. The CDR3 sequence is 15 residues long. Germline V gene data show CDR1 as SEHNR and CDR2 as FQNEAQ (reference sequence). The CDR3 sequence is CASSRLAGEANEQFF. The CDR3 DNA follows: TGTGCCAGCAGCCGACTAGCGGGAGAAGCCAATGAGCAGTTCTTC.

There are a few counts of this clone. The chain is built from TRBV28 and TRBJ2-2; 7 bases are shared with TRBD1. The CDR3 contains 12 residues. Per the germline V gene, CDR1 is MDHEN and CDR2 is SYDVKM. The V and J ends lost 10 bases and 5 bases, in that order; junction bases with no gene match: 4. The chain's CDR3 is CAKQGLTGELFF. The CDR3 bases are TGTGCCAAACAGGGGCTTACCGGGGAGCTGTTTTTT.